Described below is a single T cell receptor beta chain sequence and its context. What it binds is unknown. This sample is drawn from a study of T cell responses to AZD1222 COVID-19 vaccine. General study findings and limits: Unmutated variant regions are reportedly the target of nearly half of TCRs that are spike-specific.

Germline V lookup: CDR1 SGHRS, CDR2 YFSETQ. Trimming removed 0 bases at V and 4 bases at J, with 11 bases between. This CDR3 has 15 residues. Measured with immunoSEQ multiplex PCR; TCRdb has only the in-frame clones, and not every one. The sample contains 90,000 to 120,000 clones, 80% to 95% of which appear only once. Some second doses came at about 4 weeks and others at about 12 weeks; these were pooled. This chain links TRBV5-1 with TRBJ1-3; D ambiguous. This sequence originates from an adult who received the AZD1222 COVID-19 vaccine. The source material was peripheral blood, sampled 28 days after the second AZD1222 dose. CDR3 nucleotide sequence: TGCGCCAGCAGCTTGGGGAGCGGGAGCGGAAACACCATATATTTT. Residues: CASSLGSGSGNTIYF.